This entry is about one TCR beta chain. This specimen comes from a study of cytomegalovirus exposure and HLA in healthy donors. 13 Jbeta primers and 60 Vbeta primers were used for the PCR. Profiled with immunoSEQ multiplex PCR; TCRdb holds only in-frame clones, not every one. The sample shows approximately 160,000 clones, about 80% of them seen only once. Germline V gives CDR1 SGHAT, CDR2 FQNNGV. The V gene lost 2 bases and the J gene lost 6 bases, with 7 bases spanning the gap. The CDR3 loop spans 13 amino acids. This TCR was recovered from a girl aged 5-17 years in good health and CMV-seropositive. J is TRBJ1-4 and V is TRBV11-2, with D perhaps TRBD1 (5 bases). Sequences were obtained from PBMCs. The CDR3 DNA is TGTGCCAGCAGCTTACGGGGGTATGAAAAACTGTTTTTT. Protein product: CASSLRGYEKLFF.